The present entry profiles one T cell receptor beta chain with its context. What it binds is unknown. The data are from a study of T cell responses to AZD1222 COVID-19 vaccine. Whole-study findings and limits: Females made up more of the donors, who were largely white British, and clonal diversity may have come out too low. Spike-specific TCR breadth and depth were elevated following two AZD1222 doses. Researchers report vaccine-associated CD4 TCRs spanning spike, with dominance at 160-218 and 743-854. Repertoire sampling was restricted to post-peak T cell response timepoints.

The data were produced by immunoSEQ multiplex PCR, yet TCRdb's version contains in-frame clones alone and is incomplete. The profile shows 100,000 to 150,000 clones, roughly 88% of them singletons. The starting material was peripheral blood, obtained 28 days after the second AZD1222 dose. This receptor was taken from an adult who received the AZD1222 COVID-19 vaccine.

The DNA of the CDR3 is TGTGCCTGGAGTGTATCTCCCCTGGGACGCTCATTGAACACTGAAGCTTTCTTT. Translated, it gives CAWSVSPLGRSLNTEAFF. This chain connects TRBV30 to TRBJ1-1; TRBD1 might be the D (5 bases). V was trimmed by 0 bases and J by 0 bases, leaving 20 bases between them. Germline CDR1 reads GTSNPN; CDR2 reads SVGIG (reference sequence). The CDR3 is 18 residues long.